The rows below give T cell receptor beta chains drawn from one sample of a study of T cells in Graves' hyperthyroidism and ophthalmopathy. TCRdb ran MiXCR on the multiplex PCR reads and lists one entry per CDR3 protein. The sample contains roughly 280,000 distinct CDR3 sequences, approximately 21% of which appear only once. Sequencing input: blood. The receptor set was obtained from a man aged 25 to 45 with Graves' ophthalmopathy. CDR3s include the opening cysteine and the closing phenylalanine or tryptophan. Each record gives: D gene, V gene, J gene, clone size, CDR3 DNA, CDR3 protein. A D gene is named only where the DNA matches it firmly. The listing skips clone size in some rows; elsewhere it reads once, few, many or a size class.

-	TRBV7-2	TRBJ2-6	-	TGTGCCAGCAGCTTAGTTGGCGTAACCTACTCTGGGGCCAACGTCCTGACTTTC	CASSLVGVTYSGANVLTF
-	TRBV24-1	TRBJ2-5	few	TGTGCCACCAGCGATGTGGTTCCAGAGACCCAGTACTTC	CATSDVVPETQYF
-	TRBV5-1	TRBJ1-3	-	TGCGCCAGCAGCTTGGGGACTCTCAGCCTCTCTGGAAACACCATATATTTT	CASSLGTLSLSGNTIYF
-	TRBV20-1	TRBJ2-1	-	TGCAGTCCGGGGCTAGCCGACCGGTGGGGTGAGCAGTTCTTC	CSPGLADRWGEQFF
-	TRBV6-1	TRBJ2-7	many	TGTGCCAGCAGTACTAGACAGTTCACCTCCTACGAGCAGTACTTC	CASSTRQFTSYEQYF
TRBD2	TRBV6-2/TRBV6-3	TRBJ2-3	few	TGTGCCAGCAAACGGGACAGACTAGCGGTAACAGATACGCAGTATTTT	CASKRDRLAVTDTQYF
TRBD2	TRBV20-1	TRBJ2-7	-	TGCAGTGCTTCCGGGACTAGCGGCTACGAGCAGTACTTC	CSASGTSGYEQYF
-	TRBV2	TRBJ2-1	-	TGTGCCAGCAGTGCGGCGCTGCGGTACAATGAGCAGTTCTTC	CASSAALRYNEQFF
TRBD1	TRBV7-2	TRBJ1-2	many	TGTGCCAGCAGCGCCGGCGGGTCGGCAGGGGGGTTTGGCTACACCTTC	CASSAGGSAGGFGYTF
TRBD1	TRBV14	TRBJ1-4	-	TGTGCCAGCAGCCCCTGGGACAGGGTCGAAAAACTGTTTTTT	CASSPWDRVEKLFF
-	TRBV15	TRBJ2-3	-	TGTGCCACCAGCAGCGGAGGTATAGCCGTCACAGATACGCAGTATTTT	CATSSGGIAVTDTQYF
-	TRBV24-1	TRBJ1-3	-	TGTGCCACCAGTGATAGTAGGGGCACTGGAAACACCATATATTTT	CATSDSRGTGNTIYF
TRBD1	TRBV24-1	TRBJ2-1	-	TGTGCCACCAGTGATTTAGGGACAGGGCTTGAGCAGTTCTTC	CATSDLGTGLEQFF
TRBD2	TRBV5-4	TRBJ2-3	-	TGTGCCAGCAGCTTGTGGCTAGCGGGACCCCCAGATACGCAGTATTTT	CASSLWLAGPPDTQYF
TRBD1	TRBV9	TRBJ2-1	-	TGTGCCAGCAGCGTAGGAGGTAGGGGGCTTTACAATGAGCAGTTCTTC	CASSVGGRGLYNEQFF
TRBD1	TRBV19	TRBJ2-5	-	TGTGCCACAAACTCGGCGGACAGGGGGGGCCGAGAGACCCAGTACTTC	CATNSADRGGRETQYF
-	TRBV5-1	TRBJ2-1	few	TGCGCCAGCAGCTTGGGGACTGCGGATGAGCAGTTCTTC	CASSLGTADEQFF
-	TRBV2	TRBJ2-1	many	TGTGCCAGCAGTCGGGTCGGAGATGAGCAGTTCTTC	CASSRVGDEQFF
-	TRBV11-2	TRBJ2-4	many	TGTGCCAGCAGCCGAAGGGGTCTTCAAAACATTCAGTACTTC	CASSRRGLQNIQYF
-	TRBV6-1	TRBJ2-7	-	TGTGCCAGCTTAGCCAGTTTCGGGCAGTACTTC	CASLASFGQYF
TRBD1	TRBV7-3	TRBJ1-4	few	TGTGCCAGCAGCTCCCGGGACAGGGGCGCCCCAACTAATGAAAAACTGTTTTTT	CASSSRDRGAPTNEKLFF
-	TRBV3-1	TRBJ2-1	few	TGTGCCAGCAGCGCACAATCAGCAGGGGCATGCGAGCAGTTCTTC	CASSAQSAGACEQFF
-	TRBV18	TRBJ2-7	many	TGTGCCAGCTCACCACCGGCTATCTACGAGCAGTACTTC	CASSPPAIYEQYF
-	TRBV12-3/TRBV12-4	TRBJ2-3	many	TGTGCCAGCAGTCGACAGAGTTCAGATACGCAGTATTTT	CASSRQSSDTQYF
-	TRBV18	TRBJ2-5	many	TGTGCCAGCTCAGTAACCGGGGAGACCCAGTACTTC	CASSVTGETQYF
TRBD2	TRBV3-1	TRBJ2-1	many	TGTGCCAGCAGCTCCGGGGGGGTAGCGGGAGGGTTGAATGAGCAGTTCTTC	CASSSGGVAGGLNEQFF
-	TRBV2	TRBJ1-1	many	TGTGCCAGCAGTGTCAAACGGGGGGAGACTGAAGCTTTCTTT	CASSVKRGETEAFF
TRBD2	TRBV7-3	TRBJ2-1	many	TGTGCCAGCAGCTCCCGACTAGCGGGCCACAATGAGCAGTTCTTC	CASSSRLAGHNEQFF
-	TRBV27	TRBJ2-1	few	TGTGCCAGCAGTTCAGCGGGTACTCCTGCCAATGAGCAGTTCTTC	CASSSAGTPANEQFF
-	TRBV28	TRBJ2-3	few	TGTGCCAGCAAGCCCGGGACGGACACAGATACGCAGTATTTT	CASKPGTDTDTQYF
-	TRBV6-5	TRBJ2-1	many	TGTGCCAGCAGTTACTCGGCGGGGTCCTACAATGAGCAGTTCTTC	CASSYSAGSYNEQFF
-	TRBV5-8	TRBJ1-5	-	TGTGCCAGCAGCTTGACCCATCAGCCCCAGCATTTT	CASSLTHQPQHF
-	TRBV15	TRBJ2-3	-	TGTGCCACCAGCAGCCTGGGCGAGGGAACAGATACGCAGTATTTT	CATSSLGEGTDTQYF
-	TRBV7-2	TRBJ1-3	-	TGTGCCAGCAGCTTAGGGGTCGAGGGCTCTGGAAACACCATATATTTT	CASSLGVEGSGNTIYF
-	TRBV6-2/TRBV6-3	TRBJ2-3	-	TGTGCCAGCAGTTCCCACATTAGCACAGATACGCAGTATTTT	CASSSHISTDTQYF
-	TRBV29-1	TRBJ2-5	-	TGCAGCGTTGTGACAGGGCGGGGTGGGCAGACCCAGTACTTC	CSVVTGRGGQTQYF
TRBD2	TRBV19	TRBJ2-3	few	TGTGCCAGTAGTATCGGACGGAGCGGGAGGGCCACAGATACGCAGTATTTT	CASSIGRSGRATDTQYF
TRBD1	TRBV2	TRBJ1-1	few	TGTGCCAGCAGTGGGACAGGCCAGGAAGCTTTCTTT	CASSGTGQEAFF
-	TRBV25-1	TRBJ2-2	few	TGTGCCAGCAGTGAAAGGGCAGGACCCGGGGAGCTGTTTTTT	CASSERAGPGELFF
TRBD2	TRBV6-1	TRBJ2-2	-	TGTGCCACCTACCCGACTAGCGGACGTCCCGGGGAGCTGTTTTTT	CATYPTSGRPGELFF